The 13 T cell receptor beta chains reported below all come from one sample, sequenced in a study of blood T cells in healthy people across ages. Primers used in a second PCR of roughly 6 to 11 cycles were a sample-barcoded 5' primer and a J-beta primer mix. TCRdb reprocessed the 5' RACE reads via MiXCR and lists one record per CDR3 protein. The sample shows around 600,000 distinct CDR3 sequences, roughly 48% of them seen only once. The sample taken for sequencing was blood. All receptors come from a man at least 80 years old in good health.

In its sample, this clonotype was seen a few times. The chain is built from TRBV7-2 and TRBJ2-1; D unclear. Judging by the DNA end, TRBJ2-7 fits better; the J call may be wrong. This CDR3 comprises 13 residues. Germline V gene lookup returns CDR1 SGHTA and CDR2 FQGNSA. CDR3 DNA sequence: TGTGCCAGCACCGAAACTGGTTACAATGAGCAGTACTTC. It translates to CASTETGYNEQYF.

The DNA for the CDR3 is TGTGCCAGCAGTTTGGATAGCGGGGGGGCCTCCTACGAGCAGTACTTC. It specifies CASSLDSGGASYEQYF. V and J are TRBV12-3 or TRBV12-4 and TRBJ2-7; TRBD2 aligns across 11 bases. The CDR3 sequence is 16 residues long. With 3 bases clipped from V and 0 bases from J, the junction kept 4 bases outside the gene matches.

This clonotype was seen at least ten times. The rearrangement joins TRBV7-9 to TRBJ2-3; D not certain. CDR1 SEHNR and CDR2 FQNEAQ come from the germline V gene (reference sequence). The V end lost 1 base, the J end lost 0 bases, and 8 bases lay between the germline ends. The CDR3 loop spans 15 amino acids. The CDR3 sequence is CASSLGRASTDTQYF. As DNA, the CDR3 is TGTGCCAGCAGCTTAGGCCGGGCTAGCACAGATACGCAGTATTTT.

This chain connects TRBV7-9 to TRBJ2-1; 7 bases are shared with TRBD2. Germline V gene sequence: CDR1 SEHNR, CDR2 FQNEAQ (reference sequence). The CDR3 runs to 15 residues. V gave up 5 bases and J gave up 10 bases; unmatched junction bases: 14. The CDR3: CASSAVKPGGGEQFF. The CDR3 coding sequence is TGTGCCAGCAGCGCAGTTAAGCCGGGGGGAGGCGAGCAGTTCTTC. Using reference TRBV7-9 and TRBJ2-1 for the parts outside the CDR3, the full variable domain is DTGVSQNPRHKITKRGQNVTFRCDPISEHNRLYWYRQTLGQGPEFLTYFQNEAQLEKSRLLSDRFSAERPKGSFSTLEIQRTEQGDSAMYLCASSAVKPGGGEQFFGPGTRLTVL.

The J gene is TRBJ1-1, the V gene TRBV7-3, with D possibly being TRBD1 (5 bases). Germline CDR1 SGHTA, CDR2 FQGTGA. The CDR3 length is 15 residues. Trimming removed 5 bases at V and 5 bases at J, with 18 bases between. CDR3 protein: CASSPGTVLGTEAFF. Written as DNA, the CDR3 is TGTGCCAGCAGCCCCGGGACCGTCCTGGGGACTGAAGCTTTCTTT.

Comment on this clonotype: A much larger clone lies one base from this, so it may be a read error. V gene TRBV6-5 combines with J gene TRBJ2-3, with 9 bases matching TRBD2. The CDR3 length is 20 residues. CDR1 and CDR2 from the germline V gene are MNHEY and SVGAGI. Unmatched junction bases numbered 19, after V lost 2 bases and J lost 4 bases. The CDR3 DNA reads as TGTGCCAGCAGTTACCCGAGCAAAGCGGGGGGACGTCACAGTCCAGATACGCAGTATTTT. Translation gives CASSYPSKAGGRHSPDTQYF.

This chain's CDR3 is CASSLGQGQEIYTF. CDR3 sequence (DNA): TGTGCCAGCAGCTTAGGACAGGGTCAAGAGATATACACCTTC. This chain links TRBV7-9 with TRBJ1-2; 7 bases fit TRBD1. CDR3 length: 14 amino acids. Germline V gives CDR1 SEHNR, CDR2 FQNEAQ (reference sequence). V dropped 1 base and J dropped 11; count of bases not matched to a gene: 10.

This chain joins TRBV9 and TRBJ2-5; D gene unclear. The CDR3 is 13 residues long. The V and J ends lost 0 bases and 0 bases respectively, with 3 bases between them. Germline CDR1 and CDR2: SGDLS and YYNGEE. The DNA for the CDR3 is TGTGCCAGCAGCGTAGGCAACCAAGAGACCCAGTACTTC. It codes for CASSVGNQETQYF.

The chain carries TRBV20-1 and TRBJ2-3; TRBD1 matches at 7 bases. The germline gives CDR1 DFQATT, CDR2 SNEGSKA (reference sequence). V was clipped by 6 bases and J by 4 bases; unmatched bases: 10. The CDR3 runs 14 residues. CDR3 sequence: CSAERQGVADTQYF. As DNA, the CDR3 is TGCAGTGCGGAGAGACAGGGAGTAGCAGATACGCAGTATTTT.

The chain is built from TRBV4-3 and TRBJ2-7; D perhaps matches TRBD1 (5 bases). The CDR3 contains 14 residues. The ends were cut back, 0 bases at V and 3 bases at J, with 9 bases in the middle. The V gene's germline CDR1 is LGHNA and CDR2 YSLEER. The CDR3 sequence is CASSQDTRGYEQYF. Written as DNA, the CDR3 is TGCGCCAGCAGCCAAGATACAAGGGGCTACGAGCAGTACTTC.

This sequence joins TRBV7-2 and TRBJ2-7; D is unresolved. CDR3 length: 15 residues. Per the germline V gene, CDR1 is SGHTA and CDR2 is FQGNSA. The ends were cut back, 1 base at V and 3 bases at J, with 13 bases in the middle. The CDR3 DNA reads TGTGCCAGCAGCTTAGGAATTACGGAGTACTACGAGCAGTACTTC. This translates into CASSLGITEYYEQYF. The entire variable domain, with the rest obtained from reference TRBV7-2 and TRBJ2-7, is as follows: GAGVSQSPSNKVTEKGKDVELRCDPISGHTALYWYRQSLGQGLEFLIYFQGNSAPDKSGLPSDRFSAERTGGSVSTLTIQRTQQEDSAVYLCASSLGITEYYEQYFGPGTRLTVT.

This clonotype has a count of ten or more. CDR3 bases: TGTGCCAGCAGACCACCCGGAGAAACTGAAGCTTTCTTT. Protein sequence: CASRPPGETEAFF. This chain joins TRBV6-6 and TRBJ1-1; D gene ambiguous. The V gene's germline CDR1 is MNHNY and CDR2 SVGAGI (reference sequence). The CDR3 length is 13 residues. The germline V and J ends were trimmed by 6 bases and 5 bases, with 13 bases remaining between them.

The chain joins TRBV7-2 to TRBJ1-2; 7 nucleotides align to TRBD1. This CDR3 region has 14 residues. Per the germline V gene, CDR1 is SGHTA and CDR2 is FQGNSA. Trimming at V came to 4 bases and at J to 8 bases, leaving 10 bases not matched to a gene. The CDR3 spells CASSSNRGIDGYTF. The DNA for the CDR3 is TGTGCCAGCAGCTCCAACAGGGGAATAGACGGCTACACCTTC.